This passage covers 29 T cell receptor beta chains from one sample sequenced in a study of technical replicates of blood from several donors. Using immunoSEQ multiplex PCR, the repertoire was profiled, and TCRdb retains in-frame clones only, with some absent. The sample holds more than 90,000 clones, approximately 95% seen once. The sequencing sample was made of T cells isolated from PBMCs. These receptors were collected from a human donor in good health.

The chain couples TRBV7-2 to TRBJ2-7; 7 bases are a match to TRBD1. The CDR3 loop spans 15 amino acids. The V gene's germline CDR1 is SGHTA and CDR2 FQGNSA. Trimming removed 6 bases from V and 3 bases from J; junction bases left unmatched: 11. The CDR3 loop is CASSPNRGLIYEQYF. The CDR3 DNA reads as TGTGCCAGCAGTCCCAACAGGGGTCTAATCTACGAGCAGTACTTC.

V usage is TRBV4-1 and J usage is TRBJ1-2; D gene uncertain. The CDR3 totals 17 residues. The germline gives CDR1 MGHRA, CDR2 YSYEKL. Between the trimmed V and J ends, which lost 0 bases and 2 bases, there was a span of 16 bases. The CDR3 DNA is TGCGCCAGCAGCCAAGATGGCCCGAGGACTGCGAACTATGGCTACACCTTC. It translates to CASSQDGPRTANYGYTF.

This chain connects TRBV2 to TRBJ2-3; TRBD1 aligns across 9 bases. The CDR3 has 14 amino acids. V was pared by 8 bases and J by 6 bases, with 9 bases of the junction left unmatched. Germline assignment: CDR1 SNHLY and CDR2 FYNNEI. CDR3 DNA sequence: TGTGCCAGCGTGACAGGGGGGTTGATTGATACGCAGTATTTT. This sequence encodes CASVTGGLIDTQYF.

This clone was picked up one time. This chain connects TRBV7-2 to TRBJ1-3, with 11 positions matching TRBD1. The CDR3 totals 17 residues. Looked up from germline, CDR1 is SGHTA and CDR2 is FQGNSA. V dropped 5 bases and J dropped 4; count of bases not matched to a gene: 10. DNA of the CDR3: TGTGCCAGCAGCATGACTGGACAGGGGGCGCAGGGAAACACCATATATTTT. The encoded protein is CASSMTGQGAQGNTIYF. The whole variable domain, filled in from reference TRBV7-2 and TRBJ1-3, reads GAGVSQSPSNKVTEKGKDVELRCDPISGHTALYWYRQSLGQGLEFLIYFQGNSAPDKSGLPSDRFSAERTGGSVSTLTIQRTQQEDSAVYLCASSMTGQGAQGNTIYFGEGSWLTVV.

The gene calls are TRBV6-1 and TRBJ1-2; D remains ambiguous. The CDR3 extends over 15 amino acids. Germline V gene lookup returns CDR1 MNHNS and CDR2 SASEGT. V gave up 2 bases and J gave up 4 bases, with 14 bases separating them. CDR3 amino acids: CASSENPRGAYGYTF. The CDR3 DNA is TGTGCCAGCAGTGAAAACCCCCGCGGCGCCTATGGCTACACCTTC.

The V call is TRBV6-1, the J call TRBJ1-2; D is perhaps TRBD1 (6 bases). CDR1 MNHNS and CDR2 SASEGT come from the germline V gene. CDR3 length: 14 residues. V was shortened by 6 bases and J by 4 bases, with 15 bases between the two germline ends. The CDR3 reads CASSVSGTSYGYTF. The DNA for the CDR3 is TGTGCCAGCAGCGTTTCCGGGACAAGCTATGGCTACACCTTC.

The chain has TRBV12-5 and TRBJ1-3, with D possibly matching TRBD1 (5 bases). The CDR3 sequence is 16 residues long. Trimming took off 2 bases at V and 0 bases at J, with 11 bases between the two ends. Germline CDR1 reads LGHNT; CDR2 reads FRNRAP. The CDR3 sequence: CASGLWDSLSGNTIYF. DNA of the CDR3: TGTGCTAGTGGTTTGTGGGACTCCCTCTCTGGAAACACCATATATTTT.

The V gene is TRBV4-3, the J gene TRBJ1-2, with D maybe TRBD1 (6 bases). The CDR3 has 16 residues. V gave up 1 base and J gave up 5 bases, with 17 bases separating them. Per the germline V gene, CDR1 is LGHNA and CDR2 is YSLEER. The CDR3, as DNA: TGCGCCAGCAGCCAAGTCTTGGACAGTGCTTATTATGGCTACACCTTC. Its protein product is CASSQVLDSAYYGYTF.

This clone was seen once. The chain has TRBV9 and TRBJ2-7; 9 bases align to TRBD1. The CDR3 is 14 residues long. The germline gives CDR1 SGDLS, CDR2 YYNGEE. The trim removed 4 bases at V and 6 bases at J, leaving 8 bases unmatched. The CDR3 DNA is TGTGCCAGCAGCCCTGGGACAGGGAGGGGCGAGCAGTACTTC. Amino acid sequence: CASSPGTGRGEQYF.

The genes are TRBV11-3 and TRBJ2-5, with 7 bases fitting TRBD2. Germline-derived CDR1 and CDR2 are SGHNT and YENEEA. Trimming cost V 5 bases and J 4 bases; bases outside gene matches: 7. The CDR3 contains 14 residues. The CDR3 bases are TGTGCCAGCAGCCCCGAGGCTAGCGGAGAGACCCAGTACTTC. It specifies CASSPEASGETQYF.

The chain has TRBV5-1 and TRBJ1-2; D remains unclear. This CDR3 is built from 13 residues. With 2 bases removed from V and 4 bases from J, the gap between germline ends came to 9 bases. Germline V gene data show CDR1 as SGHRS and CDR2 as YFSETQ. The CDR3: CASSLGSSYGYTF. CDR3 DNA: TGCGCCAGCAGCTTAGGGAGCAGCTATGGCTACACCTTC.

The chain's CDR3 is CASSPPGTGGQPQHF. The CDR3, as DNA: TGCGCCAGCAGCCCACCCGGGACAGGGGGTCAGCCCCAGCATTTT. The rearrangement uses TRBV4-1 and TRBJ1-5; 11 nucleotides match TRBD1. The length of the CDR3 is 15 residues. The V segment lost 4 bases and the J segment 6 bases; nucleotides outside the gene matches: 5. Germline V gene data show CDR1 as MGHRA and CDR2 as YSYEKL.

The chain combines TRBV10-3 with TRBJ1-3, with D unresolved. The V end lost 4 bases, the J end lost 4 bases, and 11 bases lay between the germline ends. Germline V gene lookup returns CDR1 ENHRY and CDR2 SYGVKD. The CDR3 length is 14 residues. The CDR3 loop reads CAISGGAAGNTIYF. CDR3 nucleotide sequence: TGTGCCATCAGTGGCGGAGCAGCCGGAAACACCATATATTTT.

The rearrangement uses TRBV18 and TRBJ1-2; D not resolved. From germline, CDR1 is KGHSH and CDR2 LQKENI. This CDR3 is 14 amino acids long. The V and J ends lost 1 base and 2 bases respectively, with 8 bases between them. For the CDR3, the DNA is TGTGCCAGCTCACCACTTTTGGAGAACTATGGCTACACCTTC. Protein product: CASSPLLENYGYTF.

V is TRBV30 and J is TRBJ2-1; the D gene is possibly TRBD1 (5 bases). CDR1 GTSNPN and CDR2 SVGIG come from the germline V gene (reference sequence). The CDR3 is 14 residues long. Trimming removed 6 bases at V and 9 bases at J, with 21 bases between. The CDR3 spells CACQGIQGGGEQFF. In DNA form, the CDR3 reads TGTGCCTGCCAAGGGATCCAGGGTGGTGGTGAGCAGTTCTTC.

The CDR3 DNA reads TGTGCCAGCAGCAAAGCCTCTACGTTACAGGGTTTAAGTGGTAATGAGCAGTTCTTC. Its protein product is CASSKASTLQGLSGNEQFF. This sequence joins TRBV21-1 and TRBJ2-1; the table's D call, TRBD1, was not checked against the DNA. TRBV21-1 represents a pseudogene. CDR3 length equals 19 residues.

This clone came up once. The chain has TRBV7-9 and TRBJ2-2; perhaps TRBD2 as D (6 bases). V was trimmed by 3 bases and J by 4 bases, leaving 9 bases between them. Germline V gene lookup returns CDR1 SEHNR and CDR2 FQNEAQ (reference sequence). This CDR3 has 14 residues. CDR3 nucleotide sequence: TGTGCCAGCAGCTTCAGCGGGCGCACCGGGGAGCTGTTTTTT. It yields the protein CASSFSGRTGELFF.

This sequence joins TRBV2 and TRBJ2-3; 9 bases map to TRBD2. This CDR3 has 18 amino acids. V was clipped by 2 bases and J by 2 bases; unmatched bases: 11. Germline V gene lookup returns CDR1 SNHLY and CDR2 FYNNEI. CDR3 DNA sequence: TGTGCCAGCAGTGAACTAGCGGGATGGGGGCCCGTCACAGATACGCAGTATTTT. Encoded protein: CASSELAGWGPVTDTQYF.

The chain employs TRBV14 and TRBJ2-5; TRBD2 might be the D (5 bases). This CDR3 comprises 18 residues. Germline CDR1 SGHDN, CDR2 FVKESK. Deletions cut 0 bases from V and 5 bases from J, with 22 bases between. The CDR3, as DNA: TGTGCCAGCAGCCAAGAATTGTGGAGCGACTACTCGGGGGAGACCCAGTACTTC. Amino acid sequence: CASSQELWSDYSGETQYF.

The rearrangement uses TRBV6-1 and TRBJ2-7; possibly TRBD1 for D (6 bases). The CDR3 length is 15 residues. Between the trimmed V and J ends, which lost 4 bases and 1 base, there was a span of 14 bases. Germline lookup yields CDR1 MNHNS and CDR2 SASEGT. CDR3 coding DNA: TGTGCCAGCAGTGGATCTACAGGGCAGTCCTACGAGCAGTACTTC. Translating gives CASSGSTGQSYEQYF.

The chain links TRBV5-1 to TRBJ2-2, with 11 bases aligning to TRBD2. This CDR3 is 17 amino acids long. From germline, CDR1 is SGHRS and CDR2 YFSETQ. With 0 bases clipped from V and 4 bases from J, the junction kept 5 bases outside the gene matches. The CDR3 region is CASSLGLAGSGTGELFF. CDR3 DNA: TGCGCCAGCAGCTTGGGACTAGCGGGATCAGGCACCGGGGAGCTGTTTTTT.

V is TRBV9 and J is TRBJ2-2, with a tentative D call TRBD2 (5 bases). Germline lookup yields CDR1 SGDLS and CDR2 YYNGEE. This CDR3 is built from 11 residues. The V gene lost 3 bases and the J gene lost 8 bases, with 5 bases spanning the gap. In DNA form, the CDR3 reads TGTGCCAGCAGCGCGGGGGGGGAGCTGTTTTTT. This sequence encodes CASSAGGELFF.

The count of this clone is one. V is TRBV7-2 and J is TRBJ2-2; 10 nucleotides match TRBD2. The CDR3 contains 19 residues. Germline CDR1 SGHTA, CDR2 FQGNSA. Germline trimming cut 1 base from V and 6 bases from J; bases unmatched to any gene: 14. Here the CDR3 DNA reads TGTGCCAGCAGCTTAGAGTGGCCTAGCGGGGGCTACGGTGCCGGGGAGCTGTTTTTT. It translates to CASSLEWPSGGYGAGELFF. The full variable domain, rest sourced from reference TRBV7-2 and TRBJ2-2, is GAGVSQSPSNKVTEKGKDVELRCDPISGHTALYWYRQSLGQGLEFLIYFQGNSAPDKSGLPSDRFSAERTGGSVSTLTIQRTQQEDSAVYLCASSLEWPSGGYGAGELFFGEGSRLTVL.

In its sample, this clone was seen a few times. The gene calls are TRBV2 and TRBJ1-5; the match to TRBD1 covers 7 bases. CDR3 length: 16 residues. The germline gives CDR1 SNHLY, CDR2 FYNNEI. V lost 5 bases and J lost 6; bases outside the gene matches: 13. The CDR3 loop is CASSSTPRGPGQPQHF. CDR3 in DNA: TGTGCCAGCAGTAGTACTCCGAGGGGGCCAGGTCAGCCCCAGCATTTT.

V and J are TRBV5-4 and TRBJ1-2, with 7 bases identical to TRBD1. Looked up from germline, CDR1 is SGHNT and CDR2 is YYREEE (reference sequence). CDR3 size: 15 residues. V lost 4 bases and J lost 4; bases outside the gene matches: 10. CDR3 coding DNA: TGTGCCAGCAGCCCTCGGGACAGCAACCTCTATGGCTACACCTTC. This translates into CASSPRDSNLYGYTF.

The V gene is TRBV18, the J gene TRBJ1-4; 10 bases map to TRBD1. The ends lost 3 bases at V and 8 bases at J; junction bases unmatched: 12. The length of the CDR3 is 17 residues. Germline CDR1 is KGHSH and CDR2 is LQKENI. CDR3 sequence: CASSPWDRGSKEEKLFF. CDR3 DNA sequence: TGTGCCAGCTCACCGTGGGACAGGGGAAGCAAAGAAGAAAAACTGTTTTTT. The variable domain in full, with the rest retrieved from reference TRBV18 and TRBJ1-4, is NAGVMQNPRHLVRRRGQEARLRCSPMKGHSHVYWYRQLPEEGLKFMVYLQKENIIDESGMPKERFSAEFPKEGPSILRIQQVVRGDSAAYFCASSPWDRGSKEEKLFFGSGTQLSVL.

In its sample, this clone was seen once. This chain joins TRBV27 and TRBJ1-1; 8 nucleotides match TRBD1. The CDR3 runs to 13 residues. CDR1 is MNHEY, CDR2 SMNVEV, per germline (reference sequence). V was pared by 2 bases and J by 8 bases, with 4 bases of the junction left unmatched. CDR3 bases: TGTGCCAGCAGTTTAGGGACAGGCTGGGAAGCTTTCTTT. This encodes CASSLGTGWEAFF.

The CDR3 spells CASSSWDRLMSNQPQHF. CDR3 DNA: TGTGCCAGCAGTTCATGGGACAGACTAATGAGCAATCAGCCCCAGCATTTT. The V call is TRBV28, the J call TRBJ1-5; 7 bases align to TRBD1. The CDR3 runs 17 residues. Looked up from germline, CDR1 is MDHEN and CDR2 is SYDVKM. J gave up 1 base and V 4 bases, and 10 bases lay outside the gene matches.

This chain links TRBV7-2 with TRBJ2-5; no clear D gene. The CDR3 totals 13 residues. V was shortened by 2 bases and J by 5 bases, with 9 bases between the two germline ends. The germline CDR1 and CDR2 sequences are SGHTA and FQGNSA. The CDR3 DNA is TGTGCCAGCAGCTTAACTTACAGTGAGACCCAGTACTTC. As protein: CASSLTYSETQYF.